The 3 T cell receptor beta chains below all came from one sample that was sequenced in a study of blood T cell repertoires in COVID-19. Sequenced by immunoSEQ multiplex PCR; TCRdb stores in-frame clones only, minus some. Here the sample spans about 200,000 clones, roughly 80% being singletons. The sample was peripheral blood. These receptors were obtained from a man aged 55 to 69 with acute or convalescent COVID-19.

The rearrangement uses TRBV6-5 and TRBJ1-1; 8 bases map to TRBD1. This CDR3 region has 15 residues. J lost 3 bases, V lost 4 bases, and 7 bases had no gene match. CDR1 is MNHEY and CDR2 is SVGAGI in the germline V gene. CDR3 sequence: CASSFAQGADTEAFF. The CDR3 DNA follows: TGTGCCAGCAGTTTCGCGCAGGGGGCGGACACTGAAGCTTTCTTT.

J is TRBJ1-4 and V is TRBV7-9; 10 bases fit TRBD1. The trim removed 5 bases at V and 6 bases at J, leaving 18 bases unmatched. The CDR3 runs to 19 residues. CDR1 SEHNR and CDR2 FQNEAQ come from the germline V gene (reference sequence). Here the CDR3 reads CASSPPIGTGAVRDEKLFF. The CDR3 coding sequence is TGTGCCAGCAGCCCCCCGATTGGGACAGGGGCCGTTAGGGATGAAAAACTGTTTTTT.

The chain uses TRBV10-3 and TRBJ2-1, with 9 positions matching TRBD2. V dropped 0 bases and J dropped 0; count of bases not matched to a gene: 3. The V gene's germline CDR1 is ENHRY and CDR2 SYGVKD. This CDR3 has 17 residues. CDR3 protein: CAISESGGRVSYNEQFF. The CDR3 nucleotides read TGTGCCATCAGTGAGTCTGGCGGGAGGGTCTCCTACAATGAGCAGTTCTTC.